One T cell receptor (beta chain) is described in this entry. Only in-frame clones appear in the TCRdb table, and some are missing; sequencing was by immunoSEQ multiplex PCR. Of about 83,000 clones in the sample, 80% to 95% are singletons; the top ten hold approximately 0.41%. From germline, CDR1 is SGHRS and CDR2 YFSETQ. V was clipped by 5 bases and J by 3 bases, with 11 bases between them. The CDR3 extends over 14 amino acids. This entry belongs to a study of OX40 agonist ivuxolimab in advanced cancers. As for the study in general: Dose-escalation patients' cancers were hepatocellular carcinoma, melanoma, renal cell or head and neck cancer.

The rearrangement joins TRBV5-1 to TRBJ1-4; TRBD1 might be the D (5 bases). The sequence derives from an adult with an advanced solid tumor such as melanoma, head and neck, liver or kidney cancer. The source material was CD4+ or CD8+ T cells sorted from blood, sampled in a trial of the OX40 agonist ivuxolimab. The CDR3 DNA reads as TGCGCCAGCAGAACCGGGGACCCTAATGAAAAACTGTTTTTT. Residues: CASRTGDPNEKLFF.